Presented here are 26 T cell receptor beta chains from one specimen sequenced in a study of cytomegalovirus exposure and HLA in healthy donors. Profiling relied on immunoSEQ multiplex PCR, and the TCRdb table lists in-frame clones only, not all of them. The sample consists of 80,000 to 100,000 clones, around 85% of them appearing once. The sample taken for sequencing was PBMCs. Every receptor here comes from a woman aged 25 to 45 in good health and CMV-seronegative.

This chain joins TRBV10-3 and TRBJ2-7; 7 positions match TRBD1. The CDR3 spans 13 residues. Germline CDR1 ENHRY, CDR2 SYGVKD. V was pared by 5 bases and J by 3 bases, with 4 bases of the junction left unmatched. CDR3 protein: CAISIGTDYEQYF. For the CDR3, the DNA is TGTGCCATCAGTATTGGGACAGACTACGAGCAGTACTTC.

This clone was seen a few times. The chain has TRBV12-5 and TRBJ1-5, with D tentatively TRBD1 (6 bases). V shed 7 bases and J shed 1 base, with 14 bases lying between them. The length of the CDR3 is 15 residues. Germline loops: CDR1 LGHNT, CDR2 FRNRAP. DNA for the CDR3: TGTGCTAGTGCCCTTAGACAGGCCAGCAATCAGCCCCAGCATTTT. It encodes CASALRQASNQPQHF.

The CDR3 is CASSVRIGSSFYEQYF. The CDR3 region has the DNA TGTGCCAGCAGCGTACGTATTGGGAGTTCATTCTACGAGCAGTACTTC. The chain combines TRBV9 with TRBJ2-7; perhaps TRBD2 as D (5 bases). The CDR3 length is 16 residues. Looked up from germline, CDR1 is SGDLS and CDR2 is YYNGEE. V was pared by 1 base and J by 3 bases, with 17 bases between.

This clone was counted once. J is TRBJ1-1 and V is TRBV25-1; D is unresolved. V lost 6 bases and J lost 1, with 9 bases in between. The CDR3 contains 13 residues. Germline V gene lookup returns CDR1 MGHDK and CDR2 SYGVNS. CDR3 amino acids: CASSKTGNTEAFF. The DNA of the CDR3 is TGTGCCAGCAGCAAAACCGGGAACACTGAAGCTTTCTTT.

The CDR3 region is CASQGQAPRNTEAFF. The CDR3 DNA reads as TGTGCCTCCCAGGGACAGGCGCCCAGGAACACTGAAGCTTTCTTT. V and J are TRBV27 and TRBJ1-1; the match to TRBD1 covers 8 bases. The CDR3 loop spans 15 amino acids. Trimming took 11 bases from V and 1 from J; bases not matched to a gene: 12. Germline assignment: CDR1 MNHEY and CDR2 SMNVEV (reference sequence).

The rearrangement links TRBV12-5 to TRBJ1-4; 8 bases line up with TRBD1. The CDR3 sequence is 14 residues long. V gave up 5 bases and J gave up 10 bases; unmatched junction bases: 9. The germline V gene has CDR1 LGHNT and CDR2 FRNRAP. CDR3 in DNA: TGTGCTAGTGGTGACGGGACAGGCGACCTAAAACTGTTTTTT. Its translation is CASGDGTGDLKLFF. The full variable domain, with the rest looked up from reference TRBV12-5 and TRBJ1-4, is DARVTQTPRHKVTEMGQEVTMRCQPILGHNTVFWYRQTMMQGLELLAYFRNRAPLDDSGMPKDRFSAEMPDATLATLKIQPSEPRDSAVYFCASGDGTGDLKLFFGSGTQLSVL.

The chain has TRBV28 and TRBJ2-3; TRBD2 agrees at 9 bases. The CDR3 spans 13 residues. Germline V gene lookup returns CDR1 MDHEN and CDR2 SYDVKM. The junction had 8 bases not matched to a gene; V was cut back by 11 bases and J by 5 bases. CDR3 DNA sequence: TGTGCCGGGCGGGAGGGCCATGGAGATACGCAGTATTTT. It specifies CAGREGHGDTQYF.

The rearrangement joins TRBV6-6 to TRBJ1-1, with D perhaps matching TRBD1 (5 bases). Trimming removed 0 bases from V and 5 bases from J, with 16 bases in between. CDR3 size: 16 residues. Germline V gene lookup returns CDR1 MNHNY and CDR2 SVGAGI (reference sequence). The CDR3 sequence is CASSYSSRRGETEAFF. The CDR3 DNA follows: TGTGCCAGCAGTTACTCGAGTCGTCGGGGGGAGACTGAAGCTTTCTTT.

V and J are TRBV4-1 and TRBJ2-7; no definite D call. Trimming took off 1 base at V and 7 bases at J, with 8 bases between the two ends. CDR3 length equals 12 residues. Germline-derived CDR1 and CDR2 are MGHRA and YSYEKL. CDR3 loop: CASSQGIEEQYF. The CDR3 nucleotides read TGCGCCAGCAGCCAAGGTATAGAAGAGCAGTACTTC.

The genes are TRBV20-1 and TRBJ2-7, with unresolved D. Looked up from germline, CDR1 is DFQATT and CDR2 is SNEGSKA (reference sequence). CDR3 length: 10 amino acids. The CDR3 is CSAKSYEQYF. The CDR3 DNA reads TGCAGCGCGAAGTCCTACGAGCAGTACTTC.

This chain joins TRBV5-1 and TRBJ1-4; 8 bases match TRBD1. CDR1 and CDR2 (germline): SGHRS, YFSETQ. The CDR3 covers 14 residues. With 5 bases clipped from V and 5 bases from J, the junction kept 5 bases outside the gene matches. The CDR3 DNA reads as TGCGCCAGCAGGGATACAGGGGGGAATGAAAAACTGTTTTTT. Its translation is CASRDTGGNEKLFF.

This sequence joins TRBV15 and TRBJ1-4, with a tentative D call TRBD1 (6 bases). V dropped 3 bases and J dropped 10 bases, with 15 bases sitting between them. The germline V gene has CDR1 LNHNV and CDR2 YYDKDF (reference sequence). The CDR3 length is 14 residues. DNA of the CDR3: TGTGCCACCAGCAGGTCGGTAGGGGGTGGAAAACTGTTTTTT. This codes for CATSRSVGGGKLFF. The variable domain in full, completed from reference TRBV15 and TRBJ1-4, reads DAMVIQNPRYQVTQFGKPVTLSCSQTLNHNVMYWYQQKSSQAPKLLFHYYDKDFNNEADTPDNFQSRRPNTSFCFLDIRSPGLGDTAMYLCATSRSVGGGKLFFGSGTQLSVL.

This clone was seen just once. The gene calls are TRBV5-1 and TRBJ2-7; D is uncertain. There are 13 residues in the CDR3. V was shortened by 0 bases and J by 3 bases, with 7 bases between the two germline ends. CDR1 is SGHRS, CDR2 YFSETQ, per germline. In DNA form, the CDR3 reads TGCGCCAGCAGCTTGGATCTTTACTACGAGCAGTACTTC. Amino acid sequence: CASSLDLYYEQYF.

The J gene is TRBJ2-7, the V gene TRBV5-4; TRBD2 is a possible D gene (7 bases). The V gene lost 3 bases and the J gene lost 6 bases, with 19 bases spanning the gap. Germline-derived CDR1 and CDR2 are SGHNT and YYREEE (reference sequence). This CDR3 comprises 15 residues. DNA of the CDR3: TGTGCCAGCAGCTCGACCTGGGGGGGGCTCGGCGAGCAGTACTTC. It encodes CASSSTWGGLGEQYF.

This clone came up once. V and J are TRBV27 and TRBJ2-7, with D uncertain. The CDR3 spans 15 residues. CDR1 is MNHEY and CDR2 is SMNVEV in the germline V gene (reference sequence). V shed 2 bases and J shed 2 bases, with 13 bases lying between them. Here the CDR3 DNA reads TGTGCCAGCAGTTTACTTAAACTTCCGACCTACGAGCAGTACTTC. This sequence encodes CASSLLKLPTYEQYF.

V is TRBV6-1 and J is TRBJ1-2; 8 nucleotides align to TRBD1. V trimming: 3 bases; J trimming: 5 bases; junction bases outside the gene matches: 2. Germline V CDR1 and CDR2: MNHNS, SASEGT. This CDR3 comprises 13 residues. This chain's CDR3 is CASSDRGQYGYTF. CDR3 DNA: TGTGCCAGCAGTGACAGGGGGCAATATGGCTACACCTTC.

J is TRBJ2-3 and V is TRBV15; 8 bases map to TRBD2. This CDR3 contains 16 residues. J was trimmed by 4 bases and V by 6 bases; bases with no gene match: 12. The germline CDR1 and CDR2 sequences are LNHNV and YYDKDF (reference sequence). CDR3 loop: CATRGRREGWADTQYF. In nucleotides, the CDR3 is TGTGCCACCAGAGGACGACGGGAGGGCTGGGCAGATACGCAGTATTTT.

The chain couples TRBV5-6 to TRBJ2-7, with TRBD1 matching 8 bases. The germline CDR1 and CDR2 sequences are SGHDT and YYEEEE. This CDR3 comprises 14 residues. The ends lost 2 bases at V and 3 bases at J; junction bases unmatched: 4. The CDR3 region has the DNA TGTGCCAGCAGCTTCGGACAGGGAAACTACGAGCAGTACTTC. This gives the protein CASSFGQGNYEQYF.

The V and J genes are TRBV6-1 and TRBJ1-1; 9 bases fit TRBD1. Unmatched junction bases numbered 8, after V lost 7 bases and J lost 2 bases. Germline V CDR1 and CDR2: MNHNS, SASEGT. There are 15 residues in the CDR3. The DNA of the CDR3 is TGTGCCAGCACAAAGGGACAGGGCTTTAACACTGAAGCTTTCTTT. It translates to CASTKGQGFNTEAFF.

The V call is TRBV13, the J call TRBJ1-1; possible D gene TRBD1, 5 bases. V was cut by 1 base and J by 2 bases, with 8 bases left in between. This CDR3 has 14 residues. Germline loops: CDR1 PRHDT, CDR2 FYEKMQ (reference sequence). CDR3 amino acids: CASSLDRGNTEAFF. The CDR3 region has the DNA TGTGCCAGCAGCTTAGATAGGGGTAACACTGAAGCTTTCTTT.

This sequence joins TRBV15 and TRBJ1-2, with D perhaps TRBD1 (5 bases). This CDR3 is built from 16 residues. The V gene lost 0 bases and the J gene lost 8 bases, with 19 bases spanning the gap. Germline V lookup: CDR1 LNHNV, CDR2 YYDKDF (reference sequence). The DNA for the CDR3 is TGTGCCACCAGCAGAGATCTAAAGGGGAGGGGAGAAGGCTACACCTTC. Translating gives CATSRDLKGRGEGYTF.

In DNA form, the CDR3 reads TGTGCCATCATTCCGGGACAGGGCCCCGGATTCGGCGAGCAGTACTTC. It specifies CAIIPGQGPGFGEQYF. The chain recombines TRBV10-3 with TRBJ2-7, with TRBD1 identical over 9 bases. The CDR3 extends over 16 amino acids. CDR1 and CDR2 (germline): ENHRY, SYGVKD. Germline trimming cut 7 bases from V and 6 bases from J; bases unmatched to any gene: 16.

This chain uses TRBV28 with TRBJ2-7; 7 positions agree with TRBD1. The J segment lost 2 bases and the V segment lost 2 bases, leaving 12 bases of the junction unmatched. The CDR3 is made up of 17 amino acids. CDR1 MDHEN and CDR2 SYDVKM come from the germline V gene. The CDR3 DNA reads as TGTGCCAGCAGTTTAAGTTTTATGGGGACAGCCACCTACGAGCAGTACTTC. The encoded protein is CASSLSFMGTATYEQYF.

V usage is TRBV7-3 and J usage is TRBJ2-3, with no clear D. Germline lookup yields CDR1 SGHTA and CDR2 FQGTGA. Trimming shortened V by 4 bases and J by 4 bases, and 9 bases separated the two germline ends. The CDR3 contains 13 residues. The CDR3 region has the DNA TGTGCCAGCAGCTCCAATCCGGCAGATACGCAGTATTTT. It translates to CASSSNPADTQYF.

This chain joins TRBV21-1 and TRBJ1-5; the table's D call of TRBD1 was not tested on the DNA. TRBV21-1 is tagged as a pseudogene. The CDR3 loop spans 18 amino acids. CDR3 loop: CASGLRVNRAYSNQPQHF. The DNA for the CDR3 is TGTGCCAGCGGCCTGAGGGTCAACAGGGCTTATAGCAATCAGCCCCAGCATTTT.

The rearrangement links TRBV2 to TRBJ2-5; TRBD1 agrees at 8 bases. The V and J ends lost 7 bases and 2 bases, in that order; junction bases with no gene match: 6. The CDR3 is 14 amino acids. Germline CDR1 SNHLY, CDR2 FYNNEI. This chain's CDR3 is CASTRTGPQETQYF. DNA of the CDR3: TGTGCCAGCACCAGGACAGGGCCACAAGAGACCCAGTACTTC.